This T cell receptor beta chain was captured in a study of response to subunit inactivated influenza vaccine. A single record per CDR3 protein comes from TCRdb applying MiXCR to the RT-PCR reads. The profile covers 150,000 to 200,000 distinct CDR3 sequences, with 9.2% appearing a single time and under 13% taken by the ten largest. In germline, CDR1 is LNHNV, CDR2 YYDKDF (reference sequence). This CDR3 spans 15 amino acids. Losses at the gene ends were 2 bases for V and 6 bases for J; bases not matched to a gene: 5. This chain connects TRBV15 to TRBJ2-7; 12 bases are shared with TRBD2. This sample comprised non-naive T cells sorted from PBMCs, obtained on the day of vaccination. The origin of this receptor is a man aged 45-65 years who received an inactivated influenza vaccine. The CDR3, as DNA: TGTGCCACCAGCAGAAGACTAGCGGGAGCAGCCGAGCAGTACTTC. Protein sequence: CATSRRLAGAAEQYF.